The rows below give T cell receptor beta chains drawn from one sample of a study of T cells after yellow fever vaccination. TCRdb independently ran MiXCR on the 5' RACE reads; one entry per CDR3 protein. Of roughly 520,000 distinct CDR3 sequences in the sample, 20% to 25% were seen once. Sequencing used PBMCs, obtained around 3 weeks after the first yellow fever vaccination. These receptors were collected from a man aged 18 to 29 who received the YFV17D yellow fever vaccine. Both conserved end residues are part of each CDR3. Each record gives: CDR3 length, V gene, clone size, D gene, J gene, CDR3 DNA, CDR3 protein. A D gene is named only where the DNA matches it firmly. Rows may omit the clone size; those that give it use once, few, many or a size class.

len: 15
v_gene: TRBV7-9
abundance: .
d_gene: .
j_gene: TRBJ1-3
CDR3nt: TGTGCCAGCAGCTTTCCGAGGGGACGGGGAAACACCATATATTTT
CDR3aa: CASSFPRGRGNTIYF

len: 12
v_gene: TRBV29-1
abundance: few
d_gene: .
j_gene: TRBJ1-2
CDR3nt: TGCAGCGTTGAAGGAGGGGACTATGGCTACACCTTC
CDR3aa: CSVEGGDYGYTF

len: 15
v_gene: TRBV12-3/TRBV12-4
abundance: .
d_gene: .
j_gene: TRBJ1-5
CDR3nt: TGTGCCAGCAGTCGGGTGGGACCTGGCAATCAGCCCCAGCATTTT
CDR3aa: CASSRVGPGNQPQHF

len: 17
v_gene: TRBV4-1
abundance: few
d_gene: TRBD1
j_gene: TRBJ2-5
CDR3nt: TGCGCCAGCAGCCAAGGATACCGACAGGGCGAAGGAGAGACCCAGTACTTC
CDR3aa: CASSQGYRQGEGETQYF

len: 13
v_gene: TRBV6-1
abundance: few
d_gene: .
j_gene: TRBJ2-2
CDR3nt: TGTGCCAGCAGTGAAGATCGGCTCGGGGAGCTGTTTTTT
CDR3aa: CASSEDRLGELFF

len: 14
v_gene: TRBV5-5
abundance: .
d_gene: .
j_gene: TRBJ1-1
CDR3nt: TGTGCCAGCAGCTTGTACAGGGAGGGATCCGAAGCTTTCTTT
CDR3aa: CASSLYREGSEAFF

len: 18
v_gene: TRBV28
abundance: few
d_gene: TRBD1
j_gene: TRBJ1-1
CDR3nt: TGTGCCAGCAGCCAAGAGTTGGCAGGGGGCATTATGAACACTGAAGCTTTCTTT
CDR3aa: CASSQELAGGIMNTEAFF

len: 15
v_gene: TRBV7-2
abundance: .
d_gene: TRBD1
j_gene: TRBJ2-7
CDR3nt: TGTGCCAGCAGCCCGGGACAGGCAAACTCCTACGAGCAGTACTTC
CDR3aa: CASSPGQANSYEQYF

len: 13
v_gene: TRBV4-1
abundance: few
d_gene: .
j_gene: TRBJ1-2
CDR3nt: TGCGCCAGCAGCCACTGGGCTAACTATGGCTACACCTTC
CDR3aa: CASSHWANYGYTF

len: 14
v_gene: TRBV5-1
abundance: few
d_gene: .
j_gene: TRBJ1-1
CDR3nt: TGCGCCAGCAGCTCCGGGGGGGTTTACACTGAAGCTTTCTTT
CDR3aa: CASSSGGVYTEAFF

len: 13
v_gene: TRBV5-6
abundance: once
d_gene: .
j_gene: TRBJ1-2
CDR3nt: TGTGCCAGCAGTTCGAGACAGATTTATGGCTACACCTTC
CDR3aa: CASSSRQIYGYTF

len: 14
v_gene: TRBV7-2
abundance: many
d_gene: TRBD1
j_gene: TRBJ1-1
CDR3nt: TGTGCCAGCAGGGTTCCGGGACAGTACACTGAAGCTTTCTTT
CDR3aa: CASRVPGQYTEAFF

len: 16
v_gene: TRBV7-9
abundance: few
d_gene: TRBD1
j_gene: TRBJ2-3
CDR3nt: TGTGCCAGCAGCCCACCCTGGACAGGGTACGTAGATACGCAGTATTTT
CDR3aa: CASSPPWTGYVDTQYF

len: 13
v_gene: TRBV12-3/TRBV12-4
abundance: many
d_gene: .
j_gene: TRBJ1-1
CDR3nt: TGTGCCAGCAGTAGAGACATGGGGGCTGAAGCTTTCTTT
CDR3aa: CASSRDMGAEAFF

len: 14
v_gene: TRBV7-2
abundance: few
d_gene: .
j_gene: TRBJ2-2
CDR3nt: TGTGCCAGCAGCACCAGTTACCACCCCGGGGAGCTGTTTTTT
CDR3aa: CASSTSYHPGELFF

len: 15
v_gene: TRBV5-6
abundance: .
d_gene: .
j_gene: TRBJ2-5
CDR3nt: TGTGCCAGCAGCTTGGTTCCGCGTAGACAAGAGACCCAGTACTTC
CDR3aa: CASSLVPRRQETQYF

len: 15
v_gene: TRBV20-1
abundance: few
d_gene: TRBD2
j_gene: TRBJ2-1
CDR3nt: TGCAGTGCTAGAGATCGTCTAGCGGGGGGGAAAGAGCAGTTCTTC
CDR3aa: CSARDRLAGGKEQFF

len: 14
v_gene: TRBV12-3/TRBV12-4
abundance: few
d_gene: TRBD1
j_gene: TRBJ1-1
CDR3nt: TGTGCCAGCAGTTACAGGGGTGCGAACACTGAAGCTTTCTTT
CDR3aa: CASSYRGANTEAFF

len: 15
v_gene: TRBV12-3/TRBV12-4
abundance: many
d_gene: .
j_gene: TRBJ2-7
CDR3nt: TGTGCCAGCAGTTTCGGCCCGCCCATCTCCTACGAGCAGTACTTC
CDR3aa: CASSFGPPISYEQYF

len: 15
v_gene: TRBV6-1
abundance: few
d_gene: TRBD2
j_gene: TRBJ2-3
CDR3nt: TGTGCCAGCAGTGACCGGGCGGGGGGGTCAGATACGCAGTATTTT
CDR3aa: CASSDRAGGSDTQYF

len: 13
v_gene: TRBV28
abundance: once
d_gene: .
j_gene: TRBJ2-5
CDR3nt: TGTGCCAGCAGTGCTCCACCGGTGGAGACCCAGTACTTC
CDR3aa: CASSAPPVETQYF

len: 13
v_gene: TRBV5-1
abundance: few
d_gene: .
j_gene: TRBJ1-5
CDR3nt: TGCGCCAGCAGCTTGACGGTGGATCAGCCCCAGCATTTT
CDR3aa: CASSLTVDQPQHF

len: 15
v_gene: TRBV28
abundance: .
d_gene: .
j_gene: TRBJ2-5
CDR3nt: TGTGCCAGCAGTTCGCCTTGGGGGACCCAAGAGACCCAGTACTTC
CDR3aa: CASSSPWGTQETQYF

len: 12
v_gene: TRBV7-2
abundance: few
d_gene: .
j_gene: TRBJ2-1
CDR3nt: TGTGCCAGCAGCCCTACTAGTTATGAGCAGTTCTTC
CDR3aa: CASSPTSYEQFF

len: 13
v_gene: TRBV6-6
abundance: .
d_gene: TRBD1
j_gene: TRBJ2-7
CDR3nt: TGTGCCAGCAGGGCAGGGGGTTCCTACGAGCAGTACTTC
CDR3aa: CASRAGGSYEQYF

len: 14
v_gene: TRBV20-1
abundance: .
d_gene: .
j_gene: TRBJ2-1
CDR3nt: TGCAGTGCCGTTGCAAGCCCTAGTTACAATGAGCAGTTCTTC
CDR3aa: CSAVASPSYNEQFF

len: 15
v_gene: TRBV6-5
abundance: .
d_gene: TRBD2
j_gene: TRBJ2-5
CDR3nt: TGTGCCAGCAGTTACTGGAGCGGGGCGGGGGAAGACCAGTACTTC
CDR3aa: CASSYWSGAGEDQYF

len: 15
v_gene: TRBV20-1
abundance: .
d_gene: .
j_gene: TRBJ2-4
CDR3nt: TGCAGTGCCCCAGACCAGGCGACTGGGAGGATCATTCAGTACTTC
CDR3aa: CSAPDQATGRIIQYF

len: 11
v_gene: TRBV12-3/TRBV12-4
abundance: many
d_gene: .
j_gene: TRBJ2-7
CDR3nt: TGTGCCAGCAGTGACCGGGGCAGGGAGTACTTC
CDR3aa: CASSDRGREYF

len: 14
v_gene: TRBV15
abundance: .
d_gene: .
j_gene: TRBJ2-3
CDR3nt: TGTGCCACCAGCACCTTGCGGAGCACAGATACGCAGTATTTT
CDR3aa: CATSTLRSTDTQYF

len: 16
v_gene: TRBV25-1
abundance: many
d_gene: .
j_gene: TRBJ1-6
CDR3nt: TGTGCCAGCAGTGAAGGAAGGAGTACCTATAATTCACCCCTCCACTTT
CDR3aa: CASSEGRSTYNSPLHF

len: 14
v_gene: TRBV7-6
abundance: once
d_gene: .
j_gene: TRBJ2-1
CDR3nt: TGTGCCAGCAGCCCCGAGGCGGGGTACAATGAGCAGTTCTTC
CDR3aa: CASSPEAGYNEQFF

len: 13
v_gene: TRBV19
abundance: few
d_gene: .
j_gene: TRBJ1-2
CDR3nt: TGTGCCAGTAGTATTACGGGGGTACATGGCTACACCTTC
CDR3aa: CASSITGVHGYTF

len: 17
v_gene: TRBV6-2/TRBV6-3
abundance: .
d_gene: .
j_gene: TRBJ2-5
CDR3nt: TGTGCCAGCAGTAGGCCGGCGCGAACAGACTACCAAGAGACCCAGTACTTC
CDR3aa: CASSRPARTDYQETQYF

len: 16
v_gene: TRBV18
abundance: few
d_gene: TRBD2
j_gene: TRBJ2-3
CDR3nt: TGTGCCAGCTCACCTCCCCTAGCGGGGACACCAGATACGCAGTATTTT
CDR3aa: CASSPPLAGTPDTQYF

len: 13
v_gene: TRBV4-3
abundance: .
d_gene: .
j_gene: TRBJ2-1
CDR3nt: TGCGCCAGCAGCCAAGACGGTGGCAATGAGCAGTTCTTC
CDR3aa: CASSQDGGNEQFF

len: 12
v_gene: TRBV2
abundance: .
d_gene: .
j_gene: TRBJ1-5
CDR3nt: TGTGCCAGCAGTGAAAATGGGGTTCCCCAGCATTTT
CDR3aa: CASSENGVPQHF

len: 16
v_gene: TRBV6-1
abundance: .
d_gene: TRBD1
j_gene: TRBJ2-5
CDR3nt: TGTGCCAGCAGAGCTTACCGGACAGGGGGCCGGGAGACCCAGTACTTC
CDR3aa: CASRAYRTGGRETQYF

len: 16
v_gene: TRBV12-3/TRBV12-4
abundance: .
d_gene: TRBD2
j_gene: TRBJ2-3
CDR3nt: TGTGCCAGCAGTTTTTGGAGCGGGGGGGCGACAGATACGCAGTATTTT
CDR3aa: CASSFWSGGATDTQYF

len: 16
v_gene: TRBV5-1
abundance: many
d_gene: .
j_gene: TRBJ2-2
CDR3nt: TGCGCCAGCAGCTTGGCCCCACAGGGAGGCACCGGGGAGCTGTTTTTT
CDR3aa: CASSLAPQGGTGELFF

len: 12
v_gene: TRBV5-1
abundance: .
d_gene: .
j_gene: TRBJ2-2
CDR3nt: TGCGCCAGCAGCCGGGTAACCGGGGAGCTGTTTTTT
CDR3aa: CASSRVTGELFF

len: 15
v_gene: TRBV12-3/TRBV12-4
abundance: few
d_gene: TRBD1
j_gene: TRBJ1-5
CDR3nt: TGTGCCAGCAGTTTTCAGGGGGCCAGCAATCAGCCCCAGCATTTT
CDR3aa: CASSFQGASNQPQHF

len: 13
v_gene: TRBV7-9
abundance: few
d_gene: .
j_gene: TRBJ1-1
CDR3nt: TGTGCCAGCAGCTTAAGTCTGGGAATCGGAGCTTTCTTT
CDR3aa: CASSLSLGIGAFF

len: 13
v_gene: TRBV7-2
abundance: .
d_gene: .
j_gene: TRBJ2-5
CDR3nt: TGTGCCAGCAGCTTAGAACCGCAAGAGACCCAGTACTTC
CDR3aa: CASSLEPQETQYF